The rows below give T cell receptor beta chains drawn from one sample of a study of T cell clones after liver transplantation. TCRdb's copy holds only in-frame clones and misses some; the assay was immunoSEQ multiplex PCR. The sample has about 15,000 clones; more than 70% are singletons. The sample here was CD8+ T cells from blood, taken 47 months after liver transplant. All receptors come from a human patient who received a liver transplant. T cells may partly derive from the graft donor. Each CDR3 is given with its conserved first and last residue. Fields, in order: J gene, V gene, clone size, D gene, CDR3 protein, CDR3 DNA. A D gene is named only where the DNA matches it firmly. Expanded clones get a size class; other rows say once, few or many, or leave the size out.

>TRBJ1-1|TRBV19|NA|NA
CASSIWGAGTEAFF
TGTGCCAGTAGTATTTGGGGGGCGGGCACTGAAGCTTTCTTT
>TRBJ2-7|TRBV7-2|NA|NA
CASSSASYEQYF
TGTGCCAGCAGCTCAGCTTCATACGAGCAGTACTTC
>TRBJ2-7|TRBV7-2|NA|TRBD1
CASSLPGTGLLYEQYF
TGTGCCAGCAGCTTACCGGGGACAGGTCTACTCTACGAGCAGTACTTC
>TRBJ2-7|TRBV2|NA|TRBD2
CASSEAGGSEQYF
TGTGCCAGCAGTGAAGCGGGGGGGTCCGAGCAGTACTTC
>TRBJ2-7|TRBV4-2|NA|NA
CASSAGHLYEQYF
TGTGCCAGCAGCGCGGGACACCTCTACGAGCAGTACTTC
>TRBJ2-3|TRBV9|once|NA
CASSVEGPPGEDTQYF
TGTGCCAGCAGCGTAGAGGGCCCCCCCGGGGAAGATACGCAGTATTTT
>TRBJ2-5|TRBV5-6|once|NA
CASSLQGGETQYF
TGTGCCAGCAGCTTGCAGGGAGGAGAGACCCAGTACTTC
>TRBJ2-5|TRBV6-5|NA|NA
CASNPMDRQETQYF
TGTGCCAGCAACCCAATGGACAGACAAGAGACCCAGTACTTC
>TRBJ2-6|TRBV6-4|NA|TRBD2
CASSERGGSGANVLTF
TGTGCCAGCAGTGAGCGGGGGGGCTCTGGGGCCAACGTCCTGACTTTC
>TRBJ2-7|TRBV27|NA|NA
CASSFGGAPYEQYF
TGTGCCAGCAGTTTTGGGGGAGCCCCCTACGAGCAGTACTTC
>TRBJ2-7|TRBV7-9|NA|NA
CASSNTRKGSYEQYF
TGTGCCAGCAGCAATACCCGCAAGGGGTCCTACGAGCAGTACTTC
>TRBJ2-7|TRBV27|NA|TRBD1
CASSTTGGQYEQYF
TGTGCCAGCAGTACGACAGGGGGCCAGTATGAGCAGTACTTC
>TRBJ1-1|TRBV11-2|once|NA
CASSIIRASTEAFF
TGTGCCAGCAGCATAATCCGGGCCAGTACTGAAGCTTTCTTT
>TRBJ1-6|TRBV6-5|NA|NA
CASSDLGNSPLHF
TGTGCCAGCAGTGATCTGGGTAATTCACCCCTCCACTTT
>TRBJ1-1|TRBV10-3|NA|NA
CAISESRQGATEAFF
TGTGCCATCAGTGAGTCGAGGCAGGGAGCCACTGAAGCTTTCTTT
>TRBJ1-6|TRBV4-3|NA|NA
CASSQAGGSPLHF
TGCGCCAGCAGCCAAGCTGGGGGTTCACCCCTCCACTTT
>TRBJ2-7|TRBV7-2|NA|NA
CASSAGPLGAYEQYF
TGTGCCAGCAGCGCGGGACCCCTGGGCGCCTACGAGCAGTACTTC
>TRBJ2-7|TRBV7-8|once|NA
CASSRELSYEQYF
TGTGCCAGCAGCAGAGAACTCAGCTACGAGCAGTACTTC
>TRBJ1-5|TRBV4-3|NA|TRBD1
CASSSGTANQPQHF
TGCGCCAGCAGCTCCGGGACAGCGAATCAGCCCCAGCATTTT
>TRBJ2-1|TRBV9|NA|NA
CASSVEGRALSYNEQFF
TGTGCCAGCAGCGTAGAGGGCAGGGCCTTATCCTACAATGAGCAGTTCTTC
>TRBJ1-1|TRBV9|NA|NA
CASSTGSHTEAFF
TGTGCCAGCAGCACAGGGTCACACACTGAAGCTTTCTTT
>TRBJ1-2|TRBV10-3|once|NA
CAISDRDIGYGYTF
TGTGCCATCAGTGATAGGGACATCGGCTATGGCTACACCTTC
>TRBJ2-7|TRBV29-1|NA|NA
CSVEAGGYYEQYF
TGCAGCGTTGAAGCGGGGGGCTACTACGAGCAGTACTTC
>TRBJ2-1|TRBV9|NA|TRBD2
CASNLAGDEQFF
TGTGCCAGCAACCTAGCGGGGGATGAGCAGTTCTTC
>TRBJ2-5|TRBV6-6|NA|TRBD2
CASSYFPGLEETQYF
TGTGCCAGCAGTTACTTCCCGGGACTAGAAGAGACCCAGTACTTC
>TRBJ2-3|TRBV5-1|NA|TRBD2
CASSLPSGGARDTQYF
TGCGCCAGCAGCTTGCCTAGCGGGGGGGCAAGGGATACGCAGTATTTT
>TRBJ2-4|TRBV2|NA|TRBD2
CASSGTSGGTAKNIQYF
TGTGCCAGCAGTGGGACTAGCGGGGGGACAGCCAAAAACATTCAGTACTTC
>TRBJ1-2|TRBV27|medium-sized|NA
CASSDAWTDSGYTF
TGTGCCAGCAGTGACGCTTGGACAGATAGTGGCTACACCTTC
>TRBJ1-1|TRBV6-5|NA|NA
CASSEGRTEAFF
TGTGCCAGCAGTGAAGGTCGTACTGAAGCTTTCTTT
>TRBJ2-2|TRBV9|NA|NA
CASSGTGPGELFF
TGTGCCAGCAGCGGAACAGGTCCCGGGGAGCTGTTTTTT
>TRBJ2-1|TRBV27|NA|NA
CASSFPQGNEQFF
TGTGCCAGCAGTTTCCCCCAGGGAAATGAGCAGTTCTTC
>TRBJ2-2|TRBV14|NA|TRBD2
CASSQVVGLAPGELFF
TGTGCCAGCAGCCAAGTTGTGGGACTAGCCCCCGGGGAGCTGTTTTTT
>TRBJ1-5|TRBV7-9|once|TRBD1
CASSLFDRVEQPQHF
TGTGCCAGCAGCTTATTCGACAGGGTCGAGCAGCCCCAGCATTTT
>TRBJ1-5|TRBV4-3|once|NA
CASSQEEGDQPQHF
TGCGCCAGCAGCCAAGAGGAGGGGGATCAGCCCCAGCATTTT
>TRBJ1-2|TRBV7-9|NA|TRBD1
CASSAGTGYGYTF
TGTGCCAGCAGCGCCGGGACAGGCTATGGCTACACCTTC
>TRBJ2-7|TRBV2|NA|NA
CASLVMSYEQYF
TGTGCCAGCCTGGTTATGTCCTACGAGCAGTACTTC
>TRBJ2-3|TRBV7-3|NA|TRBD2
CASSFSGGSTDTQYF
TGTGCCAGCAGCTTTAGCGGGGGGTCCACAGATACGCAGTATTTT
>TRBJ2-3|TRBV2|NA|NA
CASVFGGQRQGIGQYF
TGTGCCAGCGTTTTTGGGGGGCAGCGGCAGGGGATTGGGCAGTATTTT
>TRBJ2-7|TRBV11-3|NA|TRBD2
CASSFSGGEQYF
TGTGCCAGCAGCTTTAGCGGGGGGGAGCAGTACTTC
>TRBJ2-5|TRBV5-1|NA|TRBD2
CASSFSRGVETQYF
TGCGCCAGCAGCTTCAGTCGGGGGGTAGAGACCCAGTACTTC
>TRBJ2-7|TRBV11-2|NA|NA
CASSLDGPLDEQYF
TGTGCCAGCAGCTTAGACGGCCCTCTCGACGAGCAGTACTTC
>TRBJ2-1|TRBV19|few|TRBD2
CASSYPGLAGRYNEQFF
TGTGCCAGTAGTTATCCAGGACTAGCGGGGCGATACAATGAGCAGTTCTTC
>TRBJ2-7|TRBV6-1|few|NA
CASSRGGSYEQYF
TGTGCCAGCAGTAGAGGGGGCTCCTACGAGCAGTACTTC
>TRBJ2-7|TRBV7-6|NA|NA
CASSSPRDGGSYEQYF
TGTGCCAGCAGCTCTCCCCGTGACGGAGGGTCCTACGAGCAGTACTTC
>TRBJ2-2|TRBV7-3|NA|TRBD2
CASNVGGATGELFF
TGTGCCAGCAACGTGGGAGGGGCCACCGGGGAGCTGTTTTTT
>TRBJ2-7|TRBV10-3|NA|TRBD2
CAIAGTSGEISYEQYF
TGTGCCATCGCCGGGACTAGCGGGGAGATTTCCTACGAGCAGTACTTC
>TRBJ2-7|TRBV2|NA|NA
CASANFNSYEQYF
TGTGCCAGCGCTAATTTCAACTCCTACGAGCAGTACTTC
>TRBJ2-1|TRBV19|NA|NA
CASSIALSPNEQFF
TGTGCCAGTAGTATTGCGCTCTCTCCCAATGAGCAGTTCTTC
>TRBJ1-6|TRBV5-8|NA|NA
CASSPSVWRDYNSPLHF
TGTGCCAGCAGCCCCTCGGTGTGGAGGGACTATAATTCACCCCTCCACTTT
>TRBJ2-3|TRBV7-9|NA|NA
CASSPDGAVGTQYF
TGTGCCAGCAGCCCCGACGGGGCCGTCGGTACGCAGTATTTT
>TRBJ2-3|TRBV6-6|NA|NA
CASSYSIQGSPDTQYF
TGTGCCAGCAGTTACTCGATACAGGGAAGCCCAGATACGCAGTATTTT
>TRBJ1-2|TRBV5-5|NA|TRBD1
CASSSMDRLLMYGYTF
TGTGCCAGCAGCTCGATGGACAGGCTCCTAATGTATGGCTACACCTTC
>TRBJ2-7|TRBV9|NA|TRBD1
CASSGTGGEQYF
TGTGCCAGCAGCGGGACAGGGGGCGAGCAGTACTTC
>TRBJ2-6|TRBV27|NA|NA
CASSLGVSGANVLTF
TGTGCCAGCAGTTTAGGGGTTTCTGGGGCCAACGTCCTGACTTTC
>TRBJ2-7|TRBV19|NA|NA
CASSFGHHYEQYF
TGTGCCAGTAGTTTTGGACATCACTACGAGCAGTACTTC
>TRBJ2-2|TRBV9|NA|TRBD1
CASSDSGQGFTGELFF
TGTGCCAGCAGCGACTCGGGACAGGGGTTTACCGGGGAGCTGTTTTTT
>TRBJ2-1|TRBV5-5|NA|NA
CASSFTGDNEQFF
TGTGCCAGCAGCTTCACTGGAGACAATGAGCAGTTCTTC
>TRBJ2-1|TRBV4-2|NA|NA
CASSQDTRALVSNEQFF
TGTGCCAGCAGCCAAGATACCCGGGCCCTGGTGAGTAATGAGCAGTTCTTC
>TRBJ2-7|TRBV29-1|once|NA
CSVRPLVGEQYF
TGCAGCGTTCGGCCCCTTGTAGGGGAGCAGTACTTC